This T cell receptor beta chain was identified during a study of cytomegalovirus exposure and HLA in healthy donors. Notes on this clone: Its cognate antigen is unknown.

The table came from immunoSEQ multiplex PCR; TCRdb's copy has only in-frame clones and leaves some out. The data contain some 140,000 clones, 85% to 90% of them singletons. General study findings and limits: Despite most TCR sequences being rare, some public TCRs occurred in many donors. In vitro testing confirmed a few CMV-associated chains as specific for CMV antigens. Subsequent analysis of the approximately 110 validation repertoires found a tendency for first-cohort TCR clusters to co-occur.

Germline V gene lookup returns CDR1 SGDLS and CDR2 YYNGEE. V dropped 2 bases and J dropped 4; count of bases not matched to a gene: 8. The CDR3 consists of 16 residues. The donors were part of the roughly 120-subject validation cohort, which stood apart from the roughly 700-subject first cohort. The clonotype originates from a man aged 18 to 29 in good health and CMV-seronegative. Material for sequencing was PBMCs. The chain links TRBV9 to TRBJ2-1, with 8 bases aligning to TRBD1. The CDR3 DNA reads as TGTGCCAGCAGCGTCGAAACAGGGGGTGTTTACAATGAGCAGTTCTTC. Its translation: CASSVETGGVYNEQFF. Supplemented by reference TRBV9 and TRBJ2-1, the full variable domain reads DSGVTQTPKHLITATGQRVTLRCSPRSGDLSVYWYQQSLDQGLQFLIQYYNGEERAKGNILERFSAQQFPDLHSELNLSSLELGDSALYFCASSVETGGVYNEQFFGPGTRLTVL.